This T cell receptor beta chain is from a study of cytomegalovirus exposure and HLA in healthy donors. Study-wide points: Follow-up analysis later connected one missense variant in DCLRE1C with trimming of TCR beta V- and J-genes. Previously analyzed data showed that most TCR beta V segments were productive at a frequency of about 90% or about 30%. The investigators catalogued 180 or so TCR beta chains as cytomegalovirus-associated.

The PCR used 60 Vbeta and 13 Jbeta primers. Using immunoSEQ multiplex PCR, the repertoire was profiled, and TCRdb retains in-frame clones only, with some absent. The table has approximately 190,000 clones, 75% to 90% seen once; the top ten hold approximately 6.3%. Details on this clone: Its antigen is not known.

This CDR3 contains 15 residues. Trimming shortened V by 10 bases and J by 0 bases, and 15 bases separated the two germline ends. Germline loops: CDR1 SEHNR, CDR2 FQNEAQ (reference sequence). Sample: PBMCs. This chain uses TRBV7-9 with TRBJ1-4; D gene uncertain. This receptor was identified in a man aged 35-49 years in good health and CMV-seropositive. CDR3 in DNA: TGTGCCACCTCCGAGGGTCCTGCAACTAATGAAAAACTGTTTTTT. The encoded protein is CATSEGPATNEKLFF. Looking up the rest from reference TRBV7-9 and TRBJ1-4 gives the full variable domain: DTGVSQNPRHKITKRGQNVTFRCDPISEHNRLYWYRQTLGQGPEFLTYFQNEAQLEKSRLLSDRFSAERPKGSFSTLEIQRTEQGDSAMYLCATSEGPATNEKLFFGSGTQLSVL.